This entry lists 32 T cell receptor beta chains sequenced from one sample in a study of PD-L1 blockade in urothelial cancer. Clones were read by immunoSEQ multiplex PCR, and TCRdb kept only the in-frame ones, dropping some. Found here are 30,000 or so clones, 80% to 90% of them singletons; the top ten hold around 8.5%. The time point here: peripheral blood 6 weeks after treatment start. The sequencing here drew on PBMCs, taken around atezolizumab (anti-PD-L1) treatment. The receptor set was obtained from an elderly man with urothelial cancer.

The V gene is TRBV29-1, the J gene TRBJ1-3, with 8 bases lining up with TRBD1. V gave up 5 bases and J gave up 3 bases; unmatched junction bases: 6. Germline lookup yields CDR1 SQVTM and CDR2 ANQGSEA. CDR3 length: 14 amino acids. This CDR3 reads CSVLEGTGGNTIYF. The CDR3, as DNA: TGCAGCGTTCTGGAAGGGACAGGTGGAAACACCATATATTTT.

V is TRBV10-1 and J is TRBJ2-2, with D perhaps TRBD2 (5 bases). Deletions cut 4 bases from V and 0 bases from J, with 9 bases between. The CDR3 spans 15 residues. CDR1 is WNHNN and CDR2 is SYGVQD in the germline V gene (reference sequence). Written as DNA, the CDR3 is TGCGCCAGCAGTGCTGCGGGTGCGAACACCGGGGAGCTGTTTTTT. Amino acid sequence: CASSAAGANTGELFF.

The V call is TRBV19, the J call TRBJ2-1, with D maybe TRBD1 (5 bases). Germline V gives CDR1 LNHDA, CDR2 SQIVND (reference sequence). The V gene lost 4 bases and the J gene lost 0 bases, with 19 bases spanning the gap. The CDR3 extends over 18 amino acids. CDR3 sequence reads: CASSKRIGAHASYNEQFF. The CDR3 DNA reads TGTGCCAGTAGTAAGCGTATAGGGGCCCACGCCTCCTACAATGAGCAGTTCTTC.

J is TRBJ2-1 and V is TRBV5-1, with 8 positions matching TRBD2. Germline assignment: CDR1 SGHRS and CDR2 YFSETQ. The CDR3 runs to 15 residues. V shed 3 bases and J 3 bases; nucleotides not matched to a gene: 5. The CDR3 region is CASSSGLVVYNEQFF. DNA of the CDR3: TGCGCCAGCAGCTCGGGACTAGTGGTCTACAATGAGCAGTTCTTC.

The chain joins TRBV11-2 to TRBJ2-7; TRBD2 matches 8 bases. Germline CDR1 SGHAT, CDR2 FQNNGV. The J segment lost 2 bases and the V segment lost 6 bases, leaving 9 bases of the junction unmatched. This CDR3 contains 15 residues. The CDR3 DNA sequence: TGTGCCAGCAGTTTAACCAGCGGGAGAACCTACGAGCAGTACTTC. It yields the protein CASSLTSGRTYEQYF.

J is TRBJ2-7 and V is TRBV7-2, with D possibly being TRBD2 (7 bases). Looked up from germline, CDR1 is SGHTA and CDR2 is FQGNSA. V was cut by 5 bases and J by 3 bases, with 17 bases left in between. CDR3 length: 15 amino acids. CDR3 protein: CASSRGRGSNYEQYF. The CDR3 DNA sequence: TGTGCCAGCAGCCGAGGGAGGGGGAGCAACTACGAGCAGTACTTC.

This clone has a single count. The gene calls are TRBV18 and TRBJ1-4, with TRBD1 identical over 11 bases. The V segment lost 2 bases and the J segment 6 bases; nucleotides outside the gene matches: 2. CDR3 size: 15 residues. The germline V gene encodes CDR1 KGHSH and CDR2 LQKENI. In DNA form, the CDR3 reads TGTGCCAGCTCACCAAGGGGACAGGGGGATGAAAAACTGTTTTTT. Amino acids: CASSPRGQGDEKLFF.

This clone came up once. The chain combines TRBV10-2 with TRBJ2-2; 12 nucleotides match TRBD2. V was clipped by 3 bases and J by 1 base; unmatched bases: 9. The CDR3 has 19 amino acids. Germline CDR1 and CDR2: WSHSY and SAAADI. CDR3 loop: CASSDSQLAGGRNTGELFF. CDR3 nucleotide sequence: TGCGCCAGCAGTGATAGCCAACTAGCGGGAGGACGGAACACCGGGGAGCTGTTTTTT.

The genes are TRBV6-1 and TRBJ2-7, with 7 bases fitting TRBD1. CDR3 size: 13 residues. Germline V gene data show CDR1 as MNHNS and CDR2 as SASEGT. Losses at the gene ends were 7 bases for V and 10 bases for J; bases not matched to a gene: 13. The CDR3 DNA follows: TGTGCCAGCAACCTTATTACAGGGGTAGGACAGTACTTC. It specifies CASNLITGVGQYF.

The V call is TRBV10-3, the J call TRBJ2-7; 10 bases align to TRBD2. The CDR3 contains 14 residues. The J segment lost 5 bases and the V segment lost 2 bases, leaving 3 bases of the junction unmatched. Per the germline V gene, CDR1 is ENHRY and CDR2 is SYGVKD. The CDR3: CAISELAGENEQYF. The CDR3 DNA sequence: TGTGCCATCAGTGAGCTAGCGGGAGAAAACGAGCAGTACTTC.

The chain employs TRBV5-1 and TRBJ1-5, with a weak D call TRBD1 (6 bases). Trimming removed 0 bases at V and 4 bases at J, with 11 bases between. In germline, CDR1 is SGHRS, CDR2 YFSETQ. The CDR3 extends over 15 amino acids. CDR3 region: CASSLEGGGNQPQHF. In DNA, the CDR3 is TGCGCCAGCAGCTTGGAGGGAGGGGGGAATCAGCCCCAGCATTTT.

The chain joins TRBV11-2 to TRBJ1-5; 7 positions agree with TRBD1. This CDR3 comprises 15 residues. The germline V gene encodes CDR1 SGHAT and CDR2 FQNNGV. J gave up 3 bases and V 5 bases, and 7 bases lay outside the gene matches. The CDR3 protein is CASSRNRGDNQPQHF. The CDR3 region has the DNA TGTGCCAGCAGCCGGAACAGGGGTGACAATCAGCCCCAGCATTTT.

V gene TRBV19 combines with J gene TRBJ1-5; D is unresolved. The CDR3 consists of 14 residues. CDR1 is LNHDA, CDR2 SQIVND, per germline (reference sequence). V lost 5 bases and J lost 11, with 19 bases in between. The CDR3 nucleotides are TGTGCCAGTAGTTCGGCTCAGGTGGTGTTGGCCCAGCATTTT. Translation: CASSSAQVVLAQHF.

CDR3 nucleotides: TGCAGCGGGCTCACAGATACGCAGTATTTT. Protein product: CSGLTDTQYF. The rearrangement joins TRBV29-1 to TRBJ2-3; the D is unclear. CDR1 is SQVTM and CDR2 is ANQGSEA in the germline V gene. Between the trimmed V and J ends, which lost 7 bases and 2 bases, there was a span of 4 bases. The CDR3 contains 10 residues.

CDR3 bases: TGTGCCAGCAGCGTAGGGGGCGGGGCCTACAATGAGCAGTTCTTC. Protein: CASSVGGGAYNEQFF. This chain uses TRBV9 with TRBJ2-1; possible D gene TRBD2, 6 bases. V was trimmed by 0 bases and J by 2 bases, leaving 9 bases between them. Germline CDR1 and CDR2: SGDLS and YYNGEE. The CDR3 length is 15 residues.

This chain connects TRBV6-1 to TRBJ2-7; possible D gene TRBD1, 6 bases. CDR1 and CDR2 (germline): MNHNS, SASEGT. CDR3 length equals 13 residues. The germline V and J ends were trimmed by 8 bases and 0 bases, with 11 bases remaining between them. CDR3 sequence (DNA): TGTGCCAGCGGAGCACAGGGCTCCTACGAGCAGTACTTC. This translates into CASGAQGSYEQYF.

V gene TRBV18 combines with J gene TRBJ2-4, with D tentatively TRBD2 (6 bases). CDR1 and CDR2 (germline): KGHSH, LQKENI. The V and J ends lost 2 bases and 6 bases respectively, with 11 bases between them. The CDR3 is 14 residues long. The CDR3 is CASSPSQGGNIQYF. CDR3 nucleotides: TGTGCCAGCTCACCAAGTCAGGGAGGAAACATTCAGTACTTC.

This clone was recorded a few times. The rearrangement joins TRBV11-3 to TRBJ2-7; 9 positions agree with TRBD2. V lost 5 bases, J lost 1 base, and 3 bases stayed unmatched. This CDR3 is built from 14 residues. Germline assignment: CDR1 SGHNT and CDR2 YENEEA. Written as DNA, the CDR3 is TGTGCCAGCAGCCTGACTAGCGGATCCTACGAGCAGTACTTC. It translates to CASSLTSGSYEQYF.

The DNA of the CDR3 is TGTGCCAGTAGTATAGATGCTGGACAGCTTGGGCGAGGCTACACCTTC. This encodes CASSIDAGQLGRGYTF. The V call is TRBV19, the J call TRBJ1-2; TRBD1 is a possible D gene (6 bases). Between the trimmed V and J ends, which lost 0 bases and 8 bases, there was a span of 19 bases. The CDR3 sequence is 16 residues long. CDR1 LNHDA and CDR2 SQIVND come from the germline V gene (reference sequence).

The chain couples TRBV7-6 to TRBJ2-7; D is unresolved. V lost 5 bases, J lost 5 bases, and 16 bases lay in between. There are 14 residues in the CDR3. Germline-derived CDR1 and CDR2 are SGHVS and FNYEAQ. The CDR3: CASSRVPAANEQYF. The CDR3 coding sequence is TGTGCCAGCAGCCGGGTCCCCGCGGCGAACGAGCAGTACTTC.

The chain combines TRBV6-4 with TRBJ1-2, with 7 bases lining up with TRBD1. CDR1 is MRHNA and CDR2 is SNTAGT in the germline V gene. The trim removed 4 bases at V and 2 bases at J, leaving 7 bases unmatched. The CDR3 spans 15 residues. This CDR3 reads CASSAQTGENYGYTF. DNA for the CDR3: TGTGCCAGCAGTGCCCAAACAGGGGAGAACTATGGCTACACCTTC.

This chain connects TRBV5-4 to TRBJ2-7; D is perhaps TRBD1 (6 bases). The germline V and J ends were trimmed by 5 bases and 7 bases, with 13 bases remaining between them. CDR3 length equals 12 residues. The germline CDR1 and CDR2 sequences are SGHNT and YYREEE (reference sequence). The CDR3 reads CASSVDRLEQYF. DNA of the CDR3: TGTGCCAGCAGTGTAGACAGGCTGGAGCAGTACTTC.

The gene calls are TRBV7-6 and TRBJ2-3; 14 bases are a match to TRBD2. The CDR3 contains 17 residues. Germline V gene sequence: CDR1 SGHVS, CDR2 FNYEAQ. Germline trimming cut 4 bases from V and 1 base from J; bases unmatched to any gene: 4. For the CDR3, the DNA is TGTGCCAGCAGCTGGGGACTAGCGGGAGTGGGCACAGATACGCAGTATTTT. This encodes CASSWGLAGVGTDTQYF.

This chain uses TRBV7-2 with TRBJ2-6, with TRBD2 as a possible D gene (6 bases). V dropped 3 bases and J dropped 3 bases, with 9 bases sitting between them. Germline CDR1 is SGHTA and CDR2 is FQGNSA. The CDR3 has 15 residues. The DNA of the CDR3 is TGTGCCAGCAGCTTCCTGGGGGGTGGGGCCAACGTCCTGACTTTC. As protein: CASSFLGGGANVLTF. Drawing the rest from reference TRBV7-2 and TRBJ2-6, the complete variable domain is GAGVSQSPSNKVTEKGKDVELRCDPISGHTALYWYRQSLGQGLEFLIYFQGNSAPDKSGLPSDRFSAERTGGSVSTLTIQRTQQEDSAVYLCASSFLGGGANVLTFGAGSRLTVL.

The CDR3 DNA reads TGTGCCAGCAGAACCTCCGGGACAAGTAATCAGCCCCAGCATTTT. Amino acid sequence: CASRTSGTSNQPQHF. This rearrangement joins TRBV28 to TRBJ1-5, with D possibly matching TRBD1 (6 bases). CDR1 and CDR2 from the germline V gene are MDHEN and SYDVKM. V dropped 6 bases and J dropped 4 bases, with 16 bases sitting between them. There are 15 residues in the CDR3.

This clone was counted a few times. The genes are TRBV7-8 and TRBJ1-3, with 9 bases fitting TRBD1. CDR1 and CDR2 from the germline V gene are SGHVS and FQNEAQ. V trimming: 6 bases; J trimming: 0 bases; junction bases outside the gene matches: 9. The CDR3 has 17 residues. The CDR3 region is CASRHSRDRASGNTIYF. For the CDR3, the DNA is TGTGCCAGCAGACATTCCCGGGACAGGGCCTCTGGAAACACCATATATTTT.

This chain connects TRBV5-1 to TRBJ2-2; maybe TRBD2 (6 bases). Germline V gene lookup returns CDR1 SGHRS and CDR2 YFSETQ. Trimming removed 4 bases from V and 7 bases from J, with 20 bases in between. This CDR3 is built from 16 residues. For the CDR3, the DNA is TGCGCCAGCAGCCCCAACCCCTCGGGGGAAGTCGGGGAGCTGTTTTTT. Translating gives CASSPNPSGEVGELFF.

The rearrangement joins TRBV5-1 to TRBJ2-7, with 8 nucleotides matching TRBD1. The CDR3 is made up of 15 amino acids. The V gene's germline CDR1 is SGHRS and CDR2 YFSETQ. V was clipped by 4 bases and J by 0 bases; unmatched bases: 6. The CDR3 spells CASSPWGQASYEQYF. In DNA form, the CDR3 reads TGCGCCAGCAGCCCGTGGGGACAGGCCTCCTACGAGCAGTACTTC. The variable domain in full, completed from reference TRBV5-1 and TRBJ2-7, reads KAGVTQTPRYLIKTRGQQVTLSCSPISGHRSVSWYQQTPGQGLQFLFEYFSETQRNKGNFPGRFSGRQFSNSRSEMNVSTLELGDSALYLCASSPWGQASYEQYFGPGTRLTVT.

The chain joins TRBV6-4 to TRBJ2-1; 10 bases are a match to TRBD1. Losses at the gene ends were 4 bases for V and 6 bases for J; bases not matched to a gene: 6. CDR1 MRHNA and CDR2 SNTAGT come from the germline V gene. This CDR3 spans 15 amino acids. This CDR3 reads CASSGQGASGNEQFF. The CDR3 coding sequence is TGTGCCAGCAGTGGACAGGGGGCGTCCGGCAATGAGCAGTTCTTC.

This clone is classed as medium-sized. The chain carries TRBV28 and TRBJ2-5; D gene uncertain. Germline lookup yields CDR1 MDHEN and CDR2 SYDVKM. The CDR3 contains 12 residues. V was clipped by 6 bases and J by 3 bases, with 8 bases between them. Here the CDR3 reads CASSPPKETQYF. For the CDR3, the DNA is TGTGCCAGCAGCCCCCCCAAAGAGACCCAGTACTTC.

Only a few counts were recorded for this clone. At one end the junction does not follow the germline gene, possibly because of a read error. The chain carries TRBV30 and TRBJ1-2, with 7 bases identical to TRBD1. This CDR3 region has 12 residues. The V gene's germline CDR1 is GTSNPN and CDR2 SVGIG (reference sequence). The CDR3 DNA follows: TGTGCCTGGAGTCGGGACAGTTCTCCTACTATCTTC. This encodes CAWSRDSSPTIF.

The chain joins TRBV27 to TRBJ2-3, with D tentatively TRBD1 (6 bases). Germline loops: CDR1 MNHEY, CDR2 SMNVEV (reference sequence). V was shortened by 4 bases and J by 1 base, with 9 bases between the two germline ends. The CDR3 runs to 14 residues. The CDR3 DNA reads TGTGCCAGCAGTTGGGGACACCGCACAGATACGCAGTATTTT. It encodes CASSWGHRTDTQYF.